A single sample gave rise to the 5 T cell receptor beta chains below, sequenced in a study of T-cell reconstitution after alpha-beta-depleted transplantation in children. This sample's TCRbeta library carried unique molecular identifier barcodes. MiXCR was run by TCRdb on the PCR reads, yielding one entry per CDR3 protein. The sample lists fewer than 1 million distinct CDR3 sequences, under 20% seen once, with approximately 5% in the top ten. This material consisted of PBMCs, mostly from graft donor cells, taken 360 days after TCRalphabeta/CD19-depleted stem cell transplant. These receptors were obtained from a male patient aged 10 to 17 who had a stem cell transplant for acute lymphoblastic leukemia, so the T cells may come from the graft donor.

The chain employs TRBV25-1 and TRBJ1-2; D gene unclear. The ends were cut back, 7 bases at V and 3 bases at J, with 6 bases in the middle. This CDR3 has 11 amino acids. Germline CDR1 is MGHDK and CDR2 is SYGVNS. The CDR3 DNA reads TGTGCCAGCACTGGGGACTATGGCTACACCTTC. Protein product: CASTGDYGYTF.

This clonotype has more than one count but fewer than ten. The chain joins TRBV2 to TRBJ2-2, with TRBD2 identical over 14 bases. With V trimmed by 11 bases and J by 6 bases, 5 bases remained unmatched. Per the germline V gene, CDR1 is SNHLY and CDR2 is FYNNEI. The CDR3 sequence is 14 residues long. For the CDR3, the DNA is TGTGCCGGGGGACTAGCGGGAGACTCCGGGGAGCTGTTTTTT. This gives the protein CAGGLAGDSGELFF.

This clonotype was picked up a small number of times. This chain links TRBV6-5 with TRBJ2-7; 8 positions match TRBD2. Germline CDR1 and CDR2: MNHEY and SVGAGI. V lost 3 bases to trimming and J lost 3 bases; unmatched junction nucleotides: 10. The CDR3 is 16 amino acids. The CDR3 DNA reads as TGTGCCAGCAGTTATAGCGGGACTCATAGGGGCTACGAGCAGTACTTC. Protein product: CASSYSGTHRGYEQYF.

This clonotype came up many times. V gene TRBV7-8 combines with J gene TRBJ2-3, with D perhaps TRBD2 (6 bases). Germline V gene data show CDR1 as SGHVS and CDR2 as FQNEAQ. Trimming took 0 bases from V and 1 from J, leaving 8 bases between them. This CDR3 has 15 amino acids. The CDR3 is CASSLAGSGTDTQYF. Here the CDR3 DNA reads TGTGCCAGCAGCTTAGCCGGGAGTGGCACAGATACGCAGTATTTT.

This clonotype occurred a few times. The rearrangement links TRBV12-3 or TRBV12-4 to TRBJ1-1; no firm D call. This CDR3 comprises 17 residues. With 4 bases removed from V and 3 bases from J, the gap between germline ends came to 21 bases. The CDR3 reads CASSSGLSPLTDTEAFF. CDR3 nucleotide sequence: TGTGCCAGCAGTTCCGGTCTATCACCCCTAACGGACACTGAAGCTTTCTTT.